These T cell receptor beta chains were read from a single sample in a study of blood T cell repertoires in COVID-19. The repertoire was sequenced with immunoSEQ multiplex PCR; TCRdb's copy has only in-frame clones and lacks some. This sample has around 150,000 clones; around 85% occur once, and the top ten carry 3.3%. Sequencing input: peripheral blood. These receptors were collected from a human donor with acute or convalescent COVID-19. The donor label of this sample is uncertain. The CDR3 runs from the conserved cysteine through the conserved F or W. D genes are given only for firm matches. For some rows the clone size is stated as once, few or many, or as a class when expanded; others skip it.

abundance	d_gene	v_gene	len	j_gene	CDR3aa	CDR3nt
NA	TRBD2	TRBV30	14	TRBJ2-7	CACERTSGGYEQYF	TGTGCCTGTGAGCGGACTAGCGGGGGGTACGAGCAGTACTTC
NA	NA	TRBV18	13	TRBJ1-4	CASSPVPREKLFF	TGTGCCAGCTCACCCGTACCACGGGAAAAACTGTTTTTT
NA	NA	TRBV27	15	TRBJ1-2	CASSLSMSSNYGYTF	TGTGCCAGCAGTTTATCGATGAGTTCTAACTATGGCTACACCTTC
NA	NA	TRBV28	14	TRBJ1-1	CASSFPGGGPEAFF	TGTGCCAGCAGCTTCCCGGGGGGCGGACCTGAAGCTTTCTTT
NA	TRBD1	TRBV12-5	17	TRBJ2-3	CASGWLPGQGVPDTQYF	TGTGCTAGTGGTTGGCTACCGGGACAGGGGGTTCCAGATACGCAGTATTTT
few	TRBD1	TRBV27	16	TRBJ2-7	CASSSFPRDSWYEQYF	TGTGCCAGCAGTTCCTTTCCCCGGGACAGTTGGTACGAGCAGTACTTC
once	NA	TRBV5-6	14	TRBJ1-6	CASSERTANSPLHF	TGTGCCAGCAGCGAGAGGACAGCCAATTCACCCCTCCACTTT
NA	NA	TRBV24-1	14	TRBJ1-5	CATSRRADNQPQHF	TGTGCCACCAGTCGGAGGGCAGATAATCAGCCCCAGCATTTT
NA	NA	TRBV7-8	17	TRBJ1-6	CASSLDGLSSYNSPLHF	TGTGCCAGCAGCTTAGACGGGTTAAGCTCCTATAATTCACCCCTCCACTTT
once	NA	TRBV3-1/TRBV3-2	13	TRBJ1-1	CASSQGGRGGAFF	TGTGCCAGCAGCCAAGGCGGCAGGGGTGGGGCTTTCTTT
NA	NA	TRBV7-3	17	TRBJ2-1	CASSLGWGDGSYNEQFF	TGTGCCAGCAGCTTAGGATGGGGAGACGGCTCCTACAATGAGCAGTTCTTC
NA	TRBD1	TRBV5-8	16	TRBJ2-6	CASSLGDRAGANVLTF	TGTGCCAGCAGCTTGGGGGACAGGGCTGGGGCCAACGTCCTGACTTTC
NA	NA	TRBV7-8	14	TRBJ2-7	CASSLDRDTGEQYF	TGTGCCAGCAGCTTAGATCGGGACACCGGCGAGCAGTACTTC
few	TRBD1	TRBV10-3	15	TRBJ2-1	CAINGGQGARDEQFF	TGTGCCATCAATGGGGGACAGGGGGCGAGGGATGAGCAGTTCTTC
NA	NA	TRBV18	15	TRBJ2-2	CASSPLDSNAGELFF	TGTGCCAGCTCACCCCTGGACAGCAACGCCGGGGAGCTGTTTTTT
NA	NA	TRBV11-3	16	TRBJ1-1	CASSRSGGERSRKAFF	TGTGCCAGCAGCCGGTCGGGGGGCGAGAGATCCCGGAAAGCTTTCTTT
NA	TRBD2	TRBV3-1/TRBV3-2	14	TRBJ2-7	CASSQSGASGEQYF	TGTGCCAGCAGCCAAAGCGGGGCCTCGGGGGAGCAGTACTTC
NA	TRBD1	TRBV30	14	TRBJ1-2	CACTGTGGTYGYTF	TGTGCCTGCACCGGGACAGGGGGAACCTATGGCTACACCTTC
NA	TRBD1	TRBV5-4	15	TRBJ1-1	CASSSQTGGITEAFF	TGTGCCAGCAGCTCACAGACAGGGGGAATTACTGAAGCTTTCTTT
NA	NA	TRBV28	11	TRBJ2-5	CASSSRQLEHF	TGTGCCAGCAGTTCGAGACAGTTGGAACACTTC
NA	NA	TRBV27	13	TRBJ2-5	CASRGGAGETQYF	TGTGCCAGCAGGGGGGGGGCCGGAGAGACCCAGTACTTC
NA	TRBD1	TRBV4-1	14	TRBJ1-1	CASSQERDRTEAFF	TGCGCCAGCAGCCAAGAAAGGGACAGAACTGAAGCTTTCTTT
NA	TRBD1	TRBV28	14	TRBJ2-5	CASSLTGGGETQYF	TGTGCCAGCAGCTTAACAGGGGGCGGTGAGACCCAGTACTTC